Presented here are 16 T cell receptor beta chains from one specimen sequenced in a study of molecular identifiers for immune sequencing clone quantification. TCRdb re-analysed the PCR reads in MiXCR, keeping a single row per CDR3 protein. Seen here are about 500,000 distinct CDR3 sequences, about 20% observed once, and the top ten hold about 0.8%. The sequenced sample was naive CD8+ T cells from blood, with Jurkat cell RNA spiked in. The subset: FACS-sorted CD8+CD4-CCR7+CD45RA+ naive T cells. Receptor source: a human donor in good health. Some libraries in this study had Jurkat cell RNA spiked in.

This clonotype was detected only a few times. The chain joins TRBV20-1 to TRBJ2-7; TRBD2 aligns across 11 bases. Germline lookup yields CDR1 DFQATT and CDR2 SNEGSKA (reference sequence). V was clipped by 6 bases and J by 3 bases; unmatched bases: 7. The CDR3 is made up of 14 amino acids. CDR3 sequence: CSATGTSGNYEQYF. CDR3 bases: TGCAGTGCGACGGGGACTAGCGGAAACTACGAGCAGTACTTC.

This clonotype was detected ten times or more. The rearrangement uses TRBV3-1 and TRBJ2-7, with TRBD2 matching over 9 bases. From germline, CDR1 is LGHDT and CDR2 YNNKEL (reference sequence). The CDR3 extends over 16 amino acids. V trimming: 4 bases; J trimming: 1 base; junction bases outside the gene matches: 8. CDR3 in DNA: TGTGCCAGCAGCCTCGTCCTAGCGGGGAGGTCCTACGAGCAGTACTTC. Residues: CASSLVLAGRSYEQYF.

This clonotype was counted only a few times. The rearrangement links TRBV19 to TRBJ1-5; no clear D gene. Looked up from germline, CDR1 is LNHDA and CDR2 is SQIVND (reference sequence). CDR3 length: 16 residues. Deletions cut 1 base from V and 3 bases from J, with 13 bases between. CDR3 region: CASSIGAFSINQPQHF. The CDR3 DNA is TGTGCCAGTAGTATAGGGGCGTTCAGTATCAATCAGCCCCAGCATTTT.

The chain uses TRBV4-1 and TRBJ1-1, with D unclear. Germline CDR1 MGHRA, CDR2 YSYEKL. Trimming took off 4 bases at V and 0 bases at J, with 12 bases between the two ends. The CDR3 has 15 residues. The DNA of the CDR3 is TGCGCCAGCAGCCTAAGGGTCCAGATGAACACTGAAGCTTTCTTT. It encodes CASSLRVQMNTEAFF.

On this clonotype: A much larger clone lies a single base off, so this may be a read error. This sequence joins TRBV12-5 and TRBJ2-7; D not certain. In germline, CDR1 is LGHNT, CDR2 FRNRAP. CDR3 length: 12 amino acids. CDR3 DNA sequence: TGTGCTAGTGGTCGCGCGGCCTACGAGCAGTGCTTC. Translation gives CASGRAAYEQCF.

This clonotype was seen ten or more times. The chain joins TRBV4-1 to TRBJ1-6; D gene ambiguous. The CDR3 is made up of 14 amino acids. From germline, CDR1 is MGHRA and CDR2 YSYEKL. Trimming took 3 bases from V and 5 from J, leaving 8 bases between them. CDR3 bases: TGCGCCAGCAGCCATGGGAGTGATAATTCACCCCTCCACTTT. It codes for CASSHGSDNSPLHF.

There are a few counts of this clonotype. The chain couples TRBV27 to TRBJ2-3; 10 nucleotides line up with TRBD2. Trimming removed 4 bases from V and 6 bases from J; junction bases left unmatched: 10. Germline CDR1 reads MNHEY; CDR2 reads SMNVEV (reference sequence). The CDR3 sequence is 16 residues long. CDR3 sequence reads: CASSSGLAVMRDTQYF. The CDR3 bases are TGTGCCAGCAGTTCAGGACTAGCGGTTATGAGGGATACGCAGTATTTT.

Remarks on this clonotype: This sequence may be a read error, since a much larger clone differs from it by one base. CDR3 sequence: CASSYPRSSWRATVSTDTQYF. CDR3 nucleotides: TGTGCCAGCAGTTATCCCCGTAGTAGCTGGAGGGCCACCGTTAGCACAGATACGCAGTATTTT. This chain connects TRBV28 to TRBJ2-3, with D possibly matching TRBD2 (6 bases). From germline, CDR1 is MDHEN and CDR2 SYDVKM. There are 21 residues in the CDR3. Trimming cost V 4 bases and J 0 bases, with 29 bases left between them.

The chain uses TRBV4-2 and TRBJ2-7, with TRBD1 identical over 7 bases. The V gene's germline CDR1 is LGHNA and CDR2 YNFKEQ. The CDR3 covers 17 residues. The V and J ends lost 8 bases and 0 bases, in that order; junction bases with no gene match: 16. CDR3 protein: CASGLRTGGLDSYEQYF. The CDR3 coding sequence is TGTGCCAGCGGCCTCAGGACAGGCGGACTGGACTCCTACGAGCAGTACTTC.

The DNA for the CDR3 is TGTGCCAGCAGTTATGTATCCACCGGGGAGCTGTTTTTT. Its translation: CASSYVSTGELFF. The V and J genes are TRBV6-5 and TRBJ2-2; D gene unclear. Trimming stripped 3 bases from V and 4 bases from J, with 6 bases between. The germline V gene encodes CDR1 MNHEY and CDR2 SVGAGI. This CDR3 is built from 13 residues.

The DNA for the CDR3 is TGTGCCAGCAGCCCTAAGGAAACAGGGGCCTCAGGGGAGCAGTACTTC. It specifies CASSPKETGASGEQYF. The chain recombines TRBV3-1 with TRBJ2-7; 7 bases agree with TRBD1. There are 16 residues in the CDR3. V lost 4 bases to trimming and J lost 7 bases; unmatched junction nucleotides: 16. CDR1 is LGHDT, CDR2 YNNKEL, per germline (reference sequence).

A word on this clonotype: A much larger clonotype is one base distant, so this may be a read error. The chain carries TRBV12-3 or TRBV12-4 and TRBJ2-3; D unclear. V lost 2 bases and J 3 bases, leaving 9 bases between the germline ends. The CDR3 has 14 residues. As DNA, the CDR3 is TGTGCCAGCAGTTTAATGTTTGCTACAGATACGCAGTATTTT. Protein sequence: CASSLMFATDTQYF.

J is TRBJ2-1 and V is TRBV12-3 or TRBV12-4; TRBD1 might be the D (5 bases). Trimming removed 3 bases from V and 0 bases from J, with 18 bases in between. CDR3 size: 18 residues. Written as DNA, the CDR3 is TGTGCCAGCAGTTTTTTCAGGACAATGAGGAGCTCCTACAATGAGCAGTTCTTC. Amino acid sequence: CASSFFRTMRSSYNEQFF.

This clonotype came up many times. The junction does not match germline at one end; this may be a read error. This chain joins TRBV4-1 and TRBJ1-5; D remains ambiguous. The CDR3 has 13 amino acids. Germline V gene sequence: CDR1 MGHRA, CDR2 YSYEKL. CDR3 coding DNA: TGCGCCAGCAGCCAAGATAGCAGTCAGCCCCAGCATTTT. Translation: CASSQDSSQPQHF.

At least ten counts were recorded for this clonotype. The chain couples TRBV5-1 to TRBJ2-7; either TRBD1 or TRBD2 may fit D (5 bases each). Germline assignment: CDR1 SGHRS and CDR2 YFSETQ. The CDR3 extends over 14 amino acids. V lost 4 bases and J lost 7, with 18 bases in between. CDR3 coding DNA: TGCGCCAGCAGCCCCGGGACCGGTGCGAGGGAGCAGTACTTC. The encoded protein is CASSPGTGAREQYF. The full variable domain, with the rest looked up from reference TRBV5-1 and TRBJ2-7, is KAGVTQTPRYLIKTRGQQVTLSCSPISGHRSVSWYQQTPGQGLQFLFEYFSETQRNKGNFPGRFSGRQFSNSRSEMNVSTLELGDSALYLCASSPGTGAREQYFGPGTRLTVT.

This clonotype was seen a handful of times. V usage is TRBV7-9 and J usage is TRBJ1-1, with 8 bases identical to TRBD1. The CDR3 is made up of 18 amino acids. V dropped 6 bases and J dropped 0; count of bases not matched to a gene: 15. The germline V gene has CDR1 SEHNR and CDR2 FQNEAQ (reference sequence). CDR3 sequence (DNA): TGTGCCAGCAGATCCCCTGGCAGGGGGCAATCATTGAACACTGAAGCTTTCTTT. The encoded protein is CASRSPGRGQSLNTEAFF.